These 17 T cell receptor beta chains originate from one sample sequenced in a study of cytomegalovirus exposure and HLA in healthy donors (dated by TCRdb to about 2017). Library generation was performed with the immunoSEQ multiplex PCR assay. For the multiplex PCR, a mixture combining 60 forward primers for TCR Vbeta segments and 13 reverse primers for TCR Jbeta segments was used. Drawn from immuneACCESS, this table holds only the in-frame rearrangements with V and J called that TCRdb kept. Clones are partly lost; checked studies trace under half to an unresolved V gene and leave the rest unexplained. Here the sample has 200,000 or so clones; 75% to 85% occur a single time. 1.2% to 1.5% of the sample lies in the top ten. Sequencing used PBMCs. Receptors originate from a girl aged 5-17 years in good health and CMV-seronegative.

The rearrangement links TRBV7-2 to TRBJ2-7, with D perhaps matching TRBD2 (7 bases). CDR1 and CDR2 (germline): SGHTA, FQGNSA. The CDR3 consists of 16 residues. The V end lost 3 bases, the J end lost 0 bases, and 15 bases lay between the germline ends. The CDR3, as DNA: TGTGCCAGCAGCTTTCGAGGGGGGGCCAGCTCCTACGAGCAGTACTTC. Amino acids: CASSFRGGASSYEQYF.

The genes are TRBV7-6 and TRBJ1-5; 7 bases are shared with TRBD1. The CDR3 is 15 residues long. Germline V gene data show CDR1 as SGHVS and CDR2 as FNYEAQ. V lost 4 bases to trimming and J lost 5 bases; unmatched junction nucleotides: 8. CDR3 sequence (DNA): TGTGCCAGCAGCTGGCGAACAGGGGTCGATCAGCCCCAGCATTTT. This encodes CASSWRTGVDQPQHF.

V and J are TRBV9 and TRBJ2-3; 7 nucleotides align to TRBD2. Germline values: CDR1 SGDLS, CDR2 YYNGEE. V lost 0 bases, J lost 5 bases, and 6 bases stayed unmatched. The CDR3 has 15 residues. CDR3 nucleotide sequence: TGTGCCAGCAGCGTAGCGGGAGGCTCCGGAGATACGCAGTATTTT. It translates to CASSVAGGSGDTQYF.

This clone was seen once. The V and J genes are TRBV11-3 and TRBJ2-5, with no clear D. Germline lookup yields CDR1 SGHNT and CDR2 YENEEA. This CDR3 is 13 amino acids long. V was shortened by 4 bases and J by 4 bases, with 10 bases between the two germline ends. The CDR3 region is CASSYAGGETQYF. CDR3 coding DNA: TGTGCCAGCAGCTACGCCGGCGGAGAGACCCAGTACTTC. Full variable domain (missing parts from reference TRBV11-3 and TRBJ2-5): EAGVVQSPRYKIIEKKQPVAFWCNPISGHNTLYWYLQNLGQGPELLIRYENEEAVDDSQLPKDRFSAERLKGVDSTLKIQPAELGDSAVYLCASSYAGGETQYFGPGTRLLVL.

The sample holds one count of this clone. The chain uses TRBV15 and TRBJ2-3, with TRBD2 as a possible D gene (6 bases). Trimming took 5 bases from V and 6 from J, leaving 18 bases between them. CDR3 length: 15 amino acids. Germline loops: CDR1 LNHNV, CDR2 YYDKDF (reference sequence). Here the CDR3 reads CATSLGGLGGDTQYF. In nucleotides, the CDR3 is TGTGCCACCAGCCTGGGCGGGCTAGGAGGGGATACGCAGTATTTT. Drawing the rest from reference TRBV15 and TRBJ2-3, the complete variable domain is DAMVIQNPRYQVTQFGKPVTLSCSQTLNHNVMYWYQQKSSQAPKLLFHYYDKDFNNEADTPDNFQSRRPNTSFCFLDIRSPGLGDTAMYLCATSLGGLGGDTQYFGPGTRLTVL.

This chain connects TRBV19 to TRBJ1-2, with 10 bases aligning to TRBD1. Per the germline V gene, CDR1 is LNHDA and CDR2 is SQIVND (reference sequence). The CDR3 contains 13 residues. With V trimmed by 6 bases and J by 9 bases, 7 bases remained unmatched. CDR3 DNA: TGTGCCAGTAGCCAGACAGGGGGCACGAGCTACACCTTC. This gives the protein CASSQTGGTSYTF. The entire variable domain, with the rest obtained from reference TRBV19 and TRBJ1-2, is as follows: DGGITQSPKYLFRKEGQNVTLSCEQNLNHDAMYWYRQDPGQGLRLIYYSQIVNDFQKGDIAEGYSVSREKKESFPLTVTSAQKNPTAFYLCASSQTGGTSYTFGSGTRLTVV.

This chain links TRBV25-1 with TRBJ1-3, with D perhaps TRBD1 (6 bases). V gave up 7 bases and J gave up 4 bases, with 11 bases separating them. The CDR3 runs 13 residues. CDR1 and CDR2 from the germline V gene are MGHDK and SYGVNS. CDR3 sequence reads: CASTSGVGNTIYF. The CDR3 coding sequence is TGTGCCAGCACCTCAGGGGTCGGAAACACCATATATTTT.

This chain links TRBV7-3 with TRBJ1-4; D may be TRBD1 (6 bases). V dropped 5 bases and J dropped 5 bases, with 15 bases sitting between them. The CDR3 consists of 15 residues. CDR1 is SGHTA, CDR2 FQGTGA, per germline. In DNA form, the CDR3 reads TGTGCCAGCAGCCAAGAAGGGGGTTACAATGAAAAACTGTTTTTT. It specifies CASSQEGGYNEKLFF. Combining the CDR3 with reference TRBV7-3 and TRBJ1-4 gives the whole variable domain GAGVSQTPSNKVTEKGKYVELRCDPISGHTALYWYRQSLGQGPEFLIYFQGTGAADDSGLPNDRFFAVRPEGSVSTLKIQRTERGDSAVYLCASSQEGGYNEKLFFGSGTQLSVL.

In this sample, this clone turned up once. V usage is TRBV7-3 and J usage is TRBJ1-2, with TRBD1 matching over 7 bases. V was clipped by 0 bases and J by 2 bases; unmatched bases: 18. CDR3 size: 20 residues. Germline CDR1 and CDR2: SGHTA and FQGTGA. The CDR3 region has the DNA TGTGCCAGCAGCTTAACTATCCAGGGGGGTTCCCAACCCTCAAACTATGGCTACACCTTC. It specifies CASSLTIQGGSQPSNYGYTF.

The chain joins TRBV7-2 to TRBJ1-3; D not certain. This CDR3 has 14 residues. Trimming removed 3 bases at V and 0 bases at J, with 6 bases between. Germline V gene lookup returns CDR1 SGHTA and CDR2 FQGNSA. CDR3 nucleotide sequence: TGTGCCAGCAGCTTCAGGATCTCTGGAAACACCATATATTTT. Translating gives CASSFRISGNTIYF.

This clone was counted only a few times. This chain joins TRBV4-1 and TRBJ1-2; weak D call: TRBD1 (5 bases). Between the trimmed V and J ends, which lost 0 bases and 4 bases, there was a span of 15 bases. This CDR3 comprises 16 residues. Germline assignment: CDR1 MGHRA and CDR2 YSYEKL. The CDR3 spells CASSQDMTERPYGYTF. Here the CDR3 DNA reads TGCGCCAGCAGCCAAGATATGACAGAAAGACCCTATGGCTACACCTTC.

The rearrangement joins TRBV4-2 to TRBJ1-5; 8 bases match TRBD1. Germline V gives CDR1 LGHNA, CDR2 YNFKEQ. The J segment lost 7 bases and the V segment lost 0 bases, leaving 11 bases of the junction unmatched. This CDR3 region has 17 residues. CDR3 DNA: TGTGCCAGCAGCCAAGATATACGGCAGGGGGCGGAGCAGCCCCAGCATTTT. Translating gives CASSQDIRQGAEQPQHF.

V gene TRBV7-3 combines with J gene TRBJ1-6, with D tentatively TRBD1 (6 bases). V lost 4 bases, J lost 7 bases, and 14 bases lay in between. Germline V CDR1 and CDR2: SGHTA, FQGTGA. The CDR3 totals 15 residues. CDR3 DNA: TGTGCCAGCAGCTCCCGGGGAGGGGGGAATTCACCCCTCCACTTT. This translates into CASSSRGGGNSPLHF.

The chain has TRBV7-9 and TRBJ1-3, with 7 positions matching TRBD1. The J segment lost 2 bases and the V segment lost 2 bases, leaving 3 bases of the junction unmatched. The CDR3 length is 15 residues. Germline V gene sequence: CDR1 SEHNR, CDR2 FQNEAQ (reference sequence). The DNA of the CDR3 is TGTGCCAGCAGCTTAACGACAGGGCCTGGAAACACCATATATTTT. Translating gives CASSLTTGPGNTIYF.

The chain combines TRBV27 with TRBJ1-2; 7 bases line up with TRBD1. J was trimmed by 4 bases and V by 5 bases; bases with no gene match: 7. The CDR3 consists of 14 residues. Germline CDR1 is MNHEY and CDR2 is SMNVEV (reference sequence). As DNA, the CDR3 is TGTGCCAGCAGTCGAAAGGGACAGTTCTATGGCTACACCTTC. Protein: CASSRKGQFYGYTF.

Here the CDR3 reads CASNRDRDRELFF. CDR3 nucleotide sequence: TGTGCCAGTAATCGGGACAGGGATAGGGAGCTGTTTTTT. The V gene is TRBV2, the J gene TRBJ2-2, with 9 nucleotides matching TRBD1. J gave up 9 bases and V 9 bases, and 8 bases lay outside the gene matches. The CDR3 spans 13 residues. Germline V gene lookup returns CDR1 SNHLY and CDR2 FYNNEI.

The chain uses TRBV6-5 and TRBJ1-2; D is unclear. V was trimmed by 5 bases and J by 0 bases, leaving 13 bases between them. The CDR3 sequence is 15 residues long. The germline V gene has CDR1 MNHEY and CDR2 SVGAGI. The CDR3 DNA reads as TGTGCCAGCAGTCCTTGGACTAGCCCTAACTATGGCTACACCTTC. It encodes CASSPWTSPNYGYTF.